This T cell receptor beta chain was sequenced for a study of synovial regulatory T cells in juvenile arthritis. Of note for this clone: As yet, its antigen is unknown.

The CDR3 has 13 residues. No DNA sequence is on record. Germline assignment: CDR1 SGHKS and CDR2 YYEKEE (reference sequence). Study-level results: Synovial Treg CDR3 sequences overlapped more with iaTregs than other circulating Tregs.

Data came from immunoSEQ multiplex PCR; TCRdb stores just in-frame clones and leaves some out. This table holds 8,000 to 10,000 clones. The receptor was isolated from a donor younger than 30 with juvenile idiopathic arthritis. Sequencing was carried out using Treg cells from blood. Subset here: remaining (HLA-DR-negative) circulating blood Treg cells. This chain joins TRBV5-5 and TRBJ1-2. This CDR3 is CASSLGGEGGYTF.